The entry below describes one T cell receptor (beta chain). The antigen is unknown. At one of its ends the junction is not consistent with the germline gene, which may arise from a read error. The record originates from a study of long-term antiretroviral therapy in people with HIV. Germline V gene lookup returns CDR1 SSHAT and CDR2 FNYEAQ (reference sequence). The CDR3 is 16 residues long. Findings and limits, study-wide: ART was followed by higher diversity that remained below transplant donor controls.

Assay version v3.0 of immunoSEQ was used, and it was run at survey level. Method: immunoSEQ multiplex PCR; TCRdb's copy keeps in-frame clones and lacks some. The sample shows roughly 28,000 clones, 95% of them seen only once. The sequences come from unsorted PBMCs, collected 5.3 years after starting antiretroviral therapy. This clonotype was sampled from a young man with HIV. This chain connects TRBV7-7 to TRBJ2-5; D is possibly TRBD2 (7 bases). CDR3 nucleotides: TGTGCTAGCAGCTTAGGGGGGAGACTAGCTCCGGAGACCCAGTACTTC. It yields the protein CASSLGGRLAPETQYF.